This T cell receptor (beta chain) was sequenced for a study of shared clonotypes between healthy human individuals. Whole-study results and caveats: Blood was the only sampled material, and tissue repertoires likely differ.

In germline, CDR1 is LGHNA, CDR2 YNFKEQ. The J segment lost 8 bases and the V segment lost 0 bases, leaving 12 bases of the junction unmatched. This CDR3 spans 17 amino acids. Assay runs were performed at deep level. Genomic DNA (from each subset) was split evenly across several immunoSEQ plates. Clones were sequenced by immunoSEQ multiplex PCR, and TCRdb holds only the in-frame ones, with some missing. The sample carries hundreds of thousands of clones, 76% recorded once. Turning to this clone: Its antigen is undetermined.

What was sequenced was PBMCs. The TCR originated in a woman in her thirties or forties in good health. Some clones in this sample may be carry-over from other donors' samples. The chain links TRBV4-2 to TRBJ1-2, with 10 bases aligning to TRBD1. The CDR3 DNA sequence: TGTGCCAGCAGCCAAGAAGGGACAGGGGCGGTGATCGGGGGCTACACCTTC. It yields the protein CASSQEGTGAVIGGYTF.